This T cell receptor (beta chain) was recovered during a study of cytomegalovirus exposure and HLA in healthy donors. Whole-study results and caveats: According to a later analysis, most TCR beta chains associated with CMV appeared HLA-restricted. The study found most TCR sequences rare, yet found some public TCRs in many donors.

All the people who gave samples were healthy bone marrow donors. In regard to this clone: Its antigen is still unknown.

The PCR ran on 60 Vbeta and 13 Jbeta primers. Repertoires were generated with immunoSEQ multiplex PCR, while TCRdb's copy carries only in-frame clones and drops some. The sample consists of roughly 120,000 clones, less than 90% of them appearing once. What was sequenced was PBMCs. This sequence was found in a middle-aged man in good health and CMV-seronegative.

The CDR3 DNA sequence: TGTGCCAGCCGACAGGGTAGCACAGATACGCAGTATTTT. Protein product: CASRQGSTDTQYF. This chain connects TRBV25-1 to TRBJ2-3; 7 nucleotides line up with TRBD1. This CDR3 has 13 residues. After removal of 8 bases from V and 0 bases from J, the junction contained 2 bases not matched to a gene. Looked up from germline, CDR1 is MGHDK and CDR2 is SYGVNS.